Below are 28 T cell receptor beta chains sequenced from a single sample in a study of GPR56 and killer-like receptors on CD4 memory cells. For each CDR3 protein, TCRdb gives one entry from its re-call of the reads, without DNA. The sample has about 990 distinct CDR3 sequences, and its top ten clones hold roughly 17%. FACS enrichment separated five CD4+ populations based on killer cell lectin-like receptor and GPR56 expression. What was sequenced was memory CD4+ T cells from blood. The receptors shown here come from a human donor in good health.

This rearrangement joins TRBV7-3 to TRBJ2-3; TCRdb indicates TRBD1, and absent DNA this call remains unverified. The CDR3 runs to 14 residues. CDR1 and CDR2 (germline): SGHTA, FQGTGA. The CDR3 protein is CASSPRANTDTQYF.

According to its frequency, this clonotype is medium-sized. CDR3: CASSLVGAAKNIQYF. This rearrangement joins TRBV11-1 to TRBJ2-4. Germline V gives CDR1 SGHAT, CDR2 FQDESV (reference sequence). This CDR3 is 15 amino acids long.

Frequency places this clonotype as large. The CDR3 sequence is CASSEAGLAGVSYNEQFF. The chain joins TRBV6-1 to TRBJ2-1; TCRdb gives TRBD2 as the D gene, but with no DNA this cannot be confirmed. This CDR3 has 18 amino acids. Germline loops: CDR1 MNHNS, CDR2 SASEGT.

This clonotype ranks as large in terms of frequency. The CDR3 sequence: CASSIRAPGQPQHF. The chain carries TRBV19 and TRBJ1-5; the TCRdb D gene call, TRBD1, has no DNA to confirm it. This CDR3 has 14 residues. The germline V gene encodes CDR1 LNHDA and CDR2 SQIVND (reference sequence).

This clonotype registers large (0.1 to 1%) by frequency. V usage is TRBV19 and J usage is TRBJ2-7; TCRdb outputs TRBD1, but without DNA this stays unchecked. Germline V gene sequence: CDR1 LNHDA, CDR2 SQIVND (reference sequence). The CDR3 length is 11 residues. The CDR3: CASRGGYEQYF. The full variable domain, its missing parts supplied by reference TRBV19 and TRBJ2-7, is DGGITQSPKYLFRKEGQNVTLSCEQNLNHDAMYWYRQDPGQGLRLIYYSQIVNDFQKGDIAEGYSVSREKKESFPLTVTSAQKNPTAFYLCASRGGYEQYFGPGTRLTVT.

This chain links TRBV5-5 with TRBJ1-3. Germline V gene sequence: CDR1 SGHKS, CDR2 YYEKEE (reference sequence). The CDR3 contains 14 residues. The CDR3 region is CASSPGGFGNTIYF.

This chain connects TRBV10-2 to TRBJ1-2; the TRBD1 assignment by TCRdb is unverifiable without DNA. The CDR3 is made up of 15 amino acids. The germline gives CDR1 WSHSY, CDR2 SAAADI. The CDR3 spells CASSVSGTGASGYTF.

By frequency, this clonotype registers medium-sized. V is TRBV6-5 and J is TRBJ2-2. There are 16 residues in the CDR3. Germline assignment: CDR1 MNHEY and CDR2 SVGAGI. Here the CDR3 reads CASSYLRAANTGELFF.

This chain connects TRBV6-2 or TRBV6-3 to TRBJ2-1; TCRdb outputs TRBD2, but without DNA this stays unchecked. CDR1 and CDR2 from the germline V gene are MNHEY and SVGEGT. The CDR3 is 14 amino acids. The CDR3 sequence: CASSPASGRTEQFF.

The rearrangement links TRBV6-1 to TRBJ2-3; there is no DNA to check the TCRdb D call of TRBD2. The CDR3 length is 17 residues. Germline V lookup: CDR1 MNHNS, CDR2 SASEGT. CDR3 amino acids: CASSEAGLAGGVDTQYF.

By frequency, this clonotype is medium-sized. V and J are TRBV9 and TRBJ1-2. The CDR3 consists of 14 residues. The germline gives CDR1 SGDLS, CDR2 YYNGEE. The CDR3 reads CASSPLSGGYGYTF.

This clonotype is deemed medium-sized by its frequency. The V gene is TRBV20-1, the J gene TRBJ1-2. This CDR3 spans 12 amino acids. Germline V gene lookup returns CDR1 DFQATT and CDR2 SNEGSKA (reference sequence). The chain's CDR3 is CSALNSNYGYTF.

The chain joins TRBV28 to TRBJ2-1. The length of the CDR3 is 15 residues. Germline values: CDR1 MDHEN, CDR2 SYDVKM. The CDR3 loop is CASSLWSSSYNEQFF.

The rearrangement uses TRBV2 and TRBJ1-6. There are 15 residues in the CDR3. Per the germline V gene, CDR1 is SNHLY and CDR2 is FYNNEI. CDR3 sequence: CASSESGQYNSPLHF.

By frequency, this clonotype registers large (0.1 to 1%). J is TRBJ2-5 and V is TRBV19. This CDR3 spans 12 amino acids. The germline V gene has CDR1 LNHDA and CDR2 SQIVND (reference sequence). The CDR3: CASSKWEGTQYF.

By frequency, this clonotype is large (0.1 to 1%). This chain links TRBV18 with TRBJ1-2; the D call from TCRdb, TRBD1, cannot be confirmed without DNA. This CDR3 has 15 amino acids. Germline CDR1 KGHSH, CDR2 LQKENI. The CDR3 protein is CASSPNPGTAYGYTF.

According to its frequency, this clonotype is medium-sized. V usage is TRBV18 and J usage is TRBJ2-2; TCRdb proposes TRBD1, but this gene call is untestable without DNA. The CDR3 covers 16 residues. Per germline, CDR1 KGHSH and CDR2 LQKENI. Here the CDR3 reads CASTTGTGGYTGELFF.

Judged by frequency, this clonotype is large. This chain links TRBV7-3 with TRBJ2-5; TCRdb names TRBD1, which stays unverified in the absence of DNA. The germline V gene encodes CDR1 SGHTA and CDR2 FQGTGA. The CDR3 is 13 residues long. Here the CDR3 reads CASSLREGETQYF. Variable domain in full (rest from reference TRBV7-3 and TRBJ2-5): GAGVSQTPSNKVTEKGKYVELRCDPISGHTALYWYRQSLGQGPEFLIYFQGTGAADDSGLPNDRFFAVRPEGSVSTLKIQRTERGDSAVYLCASSLREGETQYFGPGTRLLVL.

Measured by frequency, this clonotype is medium-sized. The V and J genes are TRBV10-2 and TRBJ2-5. The CDR3 extends over 13 amino acids. Germline values: CDR1 WSHSY, CDR2 SAAADI. CDR3 residues: CASSVSGKETQYF.

Considering frequency, this clonotype is medium-sized. V and J are TRBV20-1 and TRBJ1-3; checking the TCRdb D call of TRBD1 is not possible without DNA. This CDR3 is built from 13 residues. In germline, CDR1 is DFQATT, CDR2 SNEGSKA (reference sequence). The CDR3 here is CSALGDLGNTIYF.

Considering frequency, this clonotype is large. V usage is TRBV7-2 and J usage is TRBJ1-6; TCRdb's assignment of TRBD1 cannot be checked, as there is no DNA. Germline CDR1 reads SGHTA; CDR2 reads FQGNSA. The length of the CDR3 is 16 residues. This CDR3 is CATETGRGFYNSPLHF.

By frequency, this clonotype registers large. CDR3 region: CASSLREGDTQYF. The chain couples TRBV7-3 to TRBJ2-3. The CDR3 consists of 13 residues. The V gene's germline CDR1 is SGHTA and CDR2 FQGTGA.

The CDR3 is CSAPSTSPGELFF. This sequence joins TRBV20-1 and TRBJ2-2; TCRdb calls TRBD2, which cannot be checked without DNA. The CDR3 runs to 13 residues. CDR1 and CDR2 (germline): DFQATT, SNEGSKA (reference sequence).

The chain carries TRBV9 and TRBJ2-7. Germline-derived CDR1 and CDR2 are SGDLS and YYNGEE. CDR3 length: 14 residues. CDR3 residues: CASSVSAVSYEQYF. The full variable domain, with the rest looked up from reference TRBV9 and TRBJ2-7, is DSGVTQTPKHLITATGQRVTLRCSPRSGDLSVYWYQQSLDQGLQFLIQYYNGEERAKGNILERFSAQQFPDLHSELNLSSLELGDSALYFCASSVSAVSYEQYFGPGTRLTVT.

The V gene is TRBV6-2 or TRBV6-3, the J gene TRBJ2-1; TCRdb lists TRBD1, though no DNA is available to test this call. Germline V gives CDR1 MNHEY, CDR2 SVGEGT. The CDR3 totals 14 residues. The CDR3 sequence is CARSGQGAFYEQFF.

This clonotype shows up as large (0.1 to 1%) by frequency. This rearrangement joins TRBV6-1 to TRBJ2-1; TCRdb indicates TRBD2, and absent DNA this call remains unverified. This CDR3 region has 15 residues. Per the germline V gene, CDR1 is MNHNS and CDR2 is SASEGT. The CDR3: CASSVRLAGGTEQFF.

The rearrangement joins TRBV4-1 to TRBJ2-1; with no DNA, the TCRdb D assignment of TRBD2 cannot be verified. CDR1 and CDR2 from the germline V gene are MGHRA and YSYEKL. The CDR3 covers 17 residues. This CDR3 is CASSPTLAGGRYNEQFF.

This clonotype is called large based on its frequency. The genes are TRBV30 and TRBJ1-5; absent DNA, TCRdb's TRBD1 call cannot be checked. This CDR3 has 14 amino acids. In germline, CDR1 is GTSNPN, CDR2 SVGIG (reference sequence). The chain's CDR3 is CAWSKGTSNQPQHF.